Sequencing of this T cell receptor (beta chain) was carried out in a study of blood T cell repertoires in COVID-19 (dated by TCRdb to about 2020). Broadly, across the study: Samples covering the acute and convalescent phases of COVID-19 were provided by collaborators in the United States, Italy and Spain. Samples came from the ongoing ImmuneRACE study (first 160 participants) plus 1,254 subjects from 6 global collaborators. The prospective study material was composed of cDNA or gDNA derived from T cells, B-cell-depleted T cells, or PBMCs. Subjects who had been exposed to COVID-19, were actively infected with it, or had recovered from it provided the deeply sampled blood TCRbeta repertoires that made up the dataset. HLA class I and class II types, where available, came from metadata supplied by the sample provider rather than from assay-based typing. A de-identified subject ID, COVID-19 status, age in years and sex were almost always included in the sample metadata. A freely available public database, intended as a resource for researchers studying the immune response to SARS-CoV-2, is where the repertoires were released.

Beyond this particular receptor, the publication reports: How much clinical and demographic metadata was included differed by source and by participant, and the metadata was provided uncurated.

TCRbeta CDR3 regions were amplified from genomic DNA using the immunoSEQ Assay, a bias-controlled multiplex PCR. On the authors' methods: The number of nucleated cells in each sample was estimated by amplification of reference gene primers within the assay. To quantify the absolute abundance of each unique TCRbeta CDR3 rearrangement, sequence reads were collapsed and filtered. For each sample, productive Simpson clonality was calculated as the square root of Simpson's diversity index across productive rearrangements. TCRdb stores this immuneACCESS table with in-frame sequences only. Part of the clones is absent; in the studies checked, under half of the shortfall reflects unresolved V genes, and no reason is known for the rest. The V and J calls and clone size come from that table; D and trimming were worked out from the DNA. This sample comprises about 220,000 clones, 85% of them detected only once. 2.4% of the sample is taken by the ten largest.

A remark on this clone: Its antigen is unknown. Qualities for individual bases were not recorded, and no much larger clone is one base off.

At one collaborating source in Seattle, patients were enrolled during active infection and were followed longitudinally through the course of disease. The collaborating institutions used their own protocols to collect whole blood in K2EDTA tubes. Collaborator samples were shipped for TCRbeta analysis as frozen whole blood, isolated PBMCs, or DNA extracted from either sample type. Sequenced sample: peripheral blood. This receptor was identified in a woman in her sixties or seventies with COVID-19, enrolled during active disease.

The CDR3 region reads CSASTGALSGANVLTF. The DNA sequence is as follows: TGCAGTGCTAGTACAGGGGCCCTCTCTGGGGCCAACGTCCTGACTTTC. The V gene is TRBV20-1 and the J gene is TRBJ2-6; TRBD1 lines up with 7 middle nucleotides. For CDR1 and CDR2, the germline V gene (reference sequence) lists DFQATT and SNEGSKA. Trimmed from V: 3 bases; trimmed from J: 0 bases; junction bases lacking a gene match: 5. The CDR3 covers 16 residues, taking in both the cysteine and the phenylalanine. The DNA shown is the 48-base CDR3, in frame from base 1.